The T cell receptor beta chain described here comes from a study of blood T cell repertoires in COVID-19. Study information: Both acute and convalescent COVID-19 samples were obtained from the United States, Italy and Spain.

V lost 0 bases to trimming and J lost 4 bases; unmatched junction nucleotides: 12. Germline V gene data show CDR1 as SGDLS and CDR2 as YYNGEE. There are 18 residues in the CDR3. Per the original data handling: Amplification of reference gene primers provided the estimated nucleated cell counts. Sequencing was performed with immunoSEQ multiplex PCR; in TCRdb, only in-frame clones are kept and a portion is missing. V and J calls and clone size are as listed in that table; D and trimming were resolved from the DNA. The table shows about 99,000 clones, with about 91% occurring only once. The rearrangement uses TRBV9 and TRBJ2-3; TRBD2 matches 9 bases. The specimen was peripheral blood. The TCR comes from a human donor in a cohort sampled during active COVID-19. The CDR3 coding sequence is TGTGCCAGCAGCGTAGACGGTCGGAGCGGGGGGAGAGCAGATACGCAGTATTTT. Encoded protein: CASSVDGRSGGRADTQYF.